Listed here are 13 T cell receptor beta chains from one sample, sequenced in a study of identical twins. TCRdb redid the calling of the 5' RACE reads with MiXCR, one entry per CDR3 protein. The data contain under 800,000 distinct CDR3 sequences, about 20% of them singletons. In addition, the sample was reused for a study of T cells expressing NK-cell markers.

Sequences were obtained from PBMCs. The receptors shown here come from a woman younger than 35 in good health.

A few counts support this clonotype. This chain connects TRBV9 to TRBJ2-1; 8 bases match TRBD1. V gave up 0 bases and J gave up 8 bases; unmatched junction bases: 10. Germline values: CDR1 SGDLS, CDR2 YYNGEE. The CDR3 sequence is 16 residues long. CDR3 in DNA: TGTGCCAGCAGCGTAGGTATAGGACAGGGTACCCATGAGCAGTTCTTC. Its protein product is CASSVGIGQGTHEQFF.

In its sample, this clonotype was seen many times. This chain uses TRBV7-2 with TRBJ1-6, with TRBD1 as a possible D gene (6 bases). This CDR3 region has 15 residues. Trimming cost V 1 base and J 9 bases, with 13 bases left between them. Germline V CDR1 and CDR2: SGHTA, FQGNSA. CDR3 sequence (DNA): TGTGCCAGCAGCTTAGTACAACAGGGCGGTTCACCCCTCCACTTT. This sequence encodes CASSLVQQGGSPLHF.

The chain joins TRBV11-2 to TRBJ2-7, with a possible D match to TRBD2 (5 bases). Per the germline V gene, CDR1 is SGHAT and CDR2 is FQNNGV. Deletions cut 4 bases from V and 3 bases from J, with 25 bases between. The CDR3 length is 18 residues. The CDR3, as DNA: TGTGCCAGCAGCTCGAGGGTGCTTTGGACTCGAACAAACTACGAGCAGTACTTC. This encodes CASSSRVLWTRTNYEQYF. The variable domain in full, with the rest retrieved from reference TRBV11-2 and TRBJ2-7, is EAGVAQSPRYKIIEKRQSVAFWCNPISGHATLYWYQQILGQGPKLLIQFQNNGVVDDSQLPKDRFSAERLKGVDSTLKIQPAKLEDSAVYLCASSSRVLWTRTNYEQYFGPGTRLTVT.

The chain carries TRBV20-1 and TRBJ2-7; perhaps TRBD1 as D (5 bases). This CDR3 is built from 14 residues. Deletions cut 3 bases from V and 4 bases from J, with 16 bases between. Germline loops: CDR1 DFQATT, CDR2 SNEGSKA (reference sequence). CDR3 sequence reads: CSASRPRVAYEQYF. The CDR3 DNA reads as TGCAGTGCTAGTCGACCCAGGGTTGCGTACGAGCAGTACTTC.

The V and J genes are TRBV20-1 and TRBJ1-4; D is ambiguous. Per the germline V gene, CDR1 is DFQATT and CDR2 is SNEGSKA (reference sequence). The CDR3 sequence is 13 residues long. V was cut by 5 bases and J by 5 bases, with 12 bases left in between. The CDR3 reads CSALGPGNEKLFF. The CDR3 coding sequence is TGCAGTGCTCTGGGCCCTGGGAATGAAAAACTGTTTTTT.

The chain couples TRBV7-2 to TRBJ2-2; no definite D call. The CDR3 consists of 15 residues. V was cut by 8 bases and J by 6 bases, with 19 bases left in between. Germline V gene data show CDR1 as SGHTA and CDR2 as FQGNSA. CDR3 sequence reads: CASPGQFEVAGELFF. The CDR3 DNA reads as TGTGCCAGCCCCGGGCAGTTCGAAGTAGCCGGGGAGCTGTTTTTT.

This clonotype turned up a few times. V and J are TRBV10-2 and TRBJ2-1, with 8 bases aligning to TRBD2. Looked up from germline, CDR1 is WSHSY and CDR2 is SAAADI. The CDR3 is 14 residues long. Trimming removed 2 bases from V and 9 bases from J; junction bases left unmatched: 6. In nucleotides, the CDR3 is TGCGCCAGCAGTGAGAGCGGGAGTATGGGTGAGCAGTTCTTC. Translated: CASSESGSMGEQFF.

This chain links TRBV12-3 or TRBV12-4 with TRBJ1-2; 8 nucleotides align to TRBD1. Trimming cost V 6 bases and J 0 bases; bases outside gene matches: 6. The CDR3 contains 15 residues. CDR3 residues: CASSPTGAANYGYTF. In DNA form, the CDR3 reads TGTGCCAGCAGCCCGACAGGGGCGGCTAACTATGGCTACACCTTC.

This clonotype was seen a few times. The chain recombines TRBV20-1 with TRBJ1-4; maybe TRBD1 (6 bases). The CDR3 has 13 amino acids. V was shortened by 3 bases and J by 8 bases, with 13 bases between the two germline ends. Germline CDR1 is DFQATT and CDR2 is SNEGSKA (reference sequence). CDR3 in amino acids: CSASKGDQEKLFF. In DNA, the CDR3 is TGCAGTGCTAGTAAGGGGGATCAGGAAAAACTGTTTTTT.

The V and J genes are TRBV12-3 or TRBV12-4 and TRBJ2-7; TRBD2 matches 8 bases. The CDR3 runs to 15 residues. The V and J ends lost 6 bases and 2 bases, in that order; junction bases with no gene match: 9. In nucleotides, the CDR3 is TGTGCCAGCAGCGCTAGCGGGTTCCCTCCCTACGAGCAGTACTTC. This codes for CASSASGFPPYEQYF.

The CDR3 spells CASSWATTGELFF. CDR3 nucleotide sequence: TGTGCCAGCAGTTGGGCTACCACCGGGGAGCTGTTTTTT. This rearrangement joins TRBV6-5 to TRBJ2-2; unclear D gene. Trimming shortened V by 4 bases and J by 4 bases, and 7 bases separated the two germline ends. There are 13 residues in the CDR3. CDR1 and CDR2 (germline): MNHEY, SVGAGI.

This clonotype was counted between two and nine times. The gene calls are TRBV29-1 and TRBJ1-2, with TRBD1 identical over 7 bases. Germline V gene sequence: CDR1 SQVTM, CDR2 ANQGSEA. Trimming cost V 3 bases and J 6 bases; bases outside gene matches: 10. CDR3 length equals 14 residues. The CDR3 here is CSVESYDREDGYTF. The CDR3 DNA reads as TGCAGCGTTGAGTCGTACGACAGGGAGGATGGCTACACCTTC. Supplemented by reference TRBV29-1 and TRBJ1-2, the full variable domain reads SAVISQKPSRDICQRGTSLTIQCQVDSQVTMMFWYRQQPGQSLTLIATANQGSEATYESGFVIDKFPISRPNLTFSTLTVSNMSPEDSSIYLCSVESYDREDGYTFGSGTRLTVV.

This clonotype was seen only a few times. The CDR3 region has the DNA TGTGCCATCAGCCCCGACAGGACCTATGGCTACACCTTC. It encodes CAISPDRTYGYTF. The V and J genes are TRBV10-3 and TRBJ1-2, with a tentative D call TRBD1 (6 bases). The V end lost 6 bases, the J end lost 4 bases, and 12 bases lay between the germline ends. The CDR3 contains 13 residues. The V gene's germline CDR1 is ENHRY and CDR2 SYGVKD.